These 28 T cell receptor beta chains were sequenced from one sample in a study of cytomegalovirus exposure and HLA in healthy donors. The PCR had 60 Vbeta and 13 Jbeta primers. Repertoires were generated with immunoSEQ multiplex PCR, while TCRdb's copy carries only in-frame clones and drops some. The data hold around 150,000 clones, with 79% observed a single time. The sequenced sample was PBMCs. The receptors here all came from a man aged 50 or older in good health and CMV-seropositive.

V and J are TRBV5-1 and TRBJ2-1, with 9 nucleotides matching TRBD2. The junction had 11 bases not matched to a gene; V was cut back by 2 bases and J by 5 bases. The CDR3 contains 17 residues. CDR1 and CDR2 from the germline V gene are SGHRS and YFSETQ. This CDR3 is CASSLRAGGGGDNEQFF. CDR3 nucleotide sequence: TGCGCCAGCAGCTTACGAGCGGGAGGAGGAGGAGACAATGAGCAGTTCTTC.

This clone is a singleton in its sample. Written as DNA, the CDR3 is TGCGCCAGCAGCCGACTAGCGGAAGAGACCCAGTACTTC. Amino acids: CASSRLAEETQYF. V usage is TRBV5-1 and J usage is TRBJ2-5; TRBD2 matches 9 bases. The length of the CDR3 is 13 residues. The V and J ends lost 4 bases and 3 bases, in that order; junction bases with no gene match: 1. In germline, CDR1 is SGHRS, CDR2 YFSETQ.

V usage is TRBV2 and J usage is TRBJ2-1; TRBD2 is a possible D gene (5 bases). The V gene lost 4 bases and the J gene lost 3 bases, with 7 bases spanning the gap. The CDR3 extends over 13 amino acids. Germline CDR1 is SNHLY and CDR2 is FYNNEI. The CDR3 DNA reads TGTGCCAGCAGTGGGACTGGCTACAATGAGCAGTTCTTC. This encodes CASSGTGYNEQFF.

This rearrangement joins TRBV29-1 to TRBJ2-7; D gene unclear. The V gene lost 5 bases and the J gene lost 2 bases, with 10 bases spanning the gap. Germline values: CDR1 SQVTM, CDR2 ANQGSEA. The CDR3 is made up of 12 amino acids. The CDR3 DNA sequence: TGCAGCGTTCTCCTATACCCCTACGAGCAGTACTTC. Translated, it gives CSVLLYPYEQYF.

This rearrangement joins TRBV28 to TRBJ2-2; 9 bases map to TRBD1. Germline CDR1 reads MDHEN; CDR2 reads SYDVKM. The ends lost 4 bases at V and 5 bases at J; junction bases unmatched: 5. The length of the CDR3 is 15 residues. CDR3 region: CASSSGTGWTGELFF. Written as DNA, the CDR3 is TGTGCCAGCAGTTCCGGGACAGGGTGGACCGGGGAGCTGTTTTTT.

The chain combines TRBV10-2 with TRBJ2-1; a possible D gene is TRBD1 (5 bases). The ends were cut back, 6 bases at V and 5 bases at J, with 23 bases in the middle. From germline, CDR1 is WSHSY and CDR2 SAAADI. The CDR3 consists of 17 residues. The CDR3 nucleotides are TGCGCCAGCAGGGGCCTCGAGAAGGGAAAAGGGGACAATGAGCAGTTCTTC. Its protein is CASRGLEKGKGDNEQFF.

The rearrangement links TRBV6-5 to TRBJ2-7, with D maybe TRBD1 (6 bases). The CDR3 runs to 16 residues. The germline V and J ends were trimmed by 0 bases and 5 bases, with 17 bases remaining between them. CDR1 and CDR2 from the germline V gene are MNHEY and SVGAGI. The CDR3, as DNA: TGTGCCAGCAGTTACTCGTTGGGGGCTGTGTACGACGAGCAGTACTTC. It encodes CASSYSLGAVYDEQYF.

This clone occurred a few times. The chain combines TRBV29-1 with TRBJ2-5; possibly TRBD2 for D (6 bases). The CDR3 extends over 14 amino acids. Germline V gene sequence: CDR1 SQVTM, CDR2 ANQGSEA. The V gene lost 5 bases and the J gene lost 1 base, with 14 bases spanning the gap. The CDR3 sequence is CSVIGGGRQETQYF. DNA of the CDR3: TGCAGCGTTATCGGTGGAGGGCGCCAAGAGACCCAGTACTTC. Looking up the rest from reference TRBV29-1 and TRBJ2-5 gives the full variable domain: SAVISQKPSRDICQRGTSLTIQCQVDSQVTMMFWYRQQPGQSLTLIATANQGSEATYESGFVIDKFPISRPNLTFSTLTVSNMSPEDSSIYLCSVIGGGRQETQYFGPGTRLLVL.

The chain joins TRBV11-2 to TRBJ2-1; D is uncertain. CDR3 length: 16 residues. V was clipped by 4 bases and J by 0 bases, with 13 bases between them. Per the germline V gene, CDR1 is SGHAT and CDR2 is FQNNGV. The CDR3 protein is CASSSSTESSYNEQFF. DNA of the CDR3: TGTGCCAGCAGCTCCTCGACTGAGAGCTCCTACAATGAGCAGTTCTTC.

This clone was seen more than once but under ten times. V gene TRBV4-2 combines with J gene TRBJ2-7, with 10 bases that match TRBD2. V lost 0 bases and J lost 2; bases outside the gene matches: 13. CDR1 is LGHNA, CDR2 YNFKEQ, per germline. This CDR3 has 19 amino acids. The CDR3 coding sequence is TGTGCCAGCAGCCAAGACCGCTCACAGGGACTAGCGTCACCCTACGAGCAGTACTTC. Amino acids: CASSQDRSQGLASPYEQYF.

The chain's CDR3 is CASSVGAASSYEQYF. The CDR3 nucleotides read TGTGCCAGCAGCGTAGGAGCGGCAAGCTCCTACGAGCAGTACTTC. The V call is TRBV9, the J call TRBJ2-7, with D possibly being TRBD2 (5 bases). Germline V CDR1 and CDR2: SGDLS, YYNGEE. This CDR3 has 15 residues. Between the trimmed V and J ends, which lost 0 bases and 0 bases, there was a span of 10 bases.

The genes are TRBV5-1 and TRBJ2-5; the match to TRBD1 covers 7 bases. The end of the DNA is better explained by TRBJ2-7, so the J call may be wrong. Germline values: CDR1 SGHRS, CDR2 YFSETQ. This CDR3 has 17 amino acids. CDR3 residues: CASSLSPGTVSSYEQYF. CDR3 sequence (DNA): TGCGCCAGCAGCTTGAGTCCTGGGACAGTGAGCTCCTACGAGCAGTACTTC.

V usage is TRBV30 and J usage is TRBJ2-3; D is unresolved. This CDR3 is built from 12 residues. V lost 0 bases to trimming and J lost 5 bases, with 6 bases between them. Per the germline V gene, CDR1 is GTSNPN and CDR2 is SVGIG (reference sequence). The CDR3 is CAWSVSEDTQYF. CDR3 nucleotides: TGTGCCTGGAGTGTAAGCGAAGATACGCAGTATTTT. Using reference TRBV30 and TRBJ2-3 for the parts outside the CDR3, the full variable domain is SQTIHQWPATLVQPVGSPLSLECTVEGTSNPNLYWYRQAAGRGLQLLFYSVGIGQISSEVPQNLSASRPQDRQFILSSKKLLLSDSGFYLCAWSVSEDTQYFGPGTRLTVL.

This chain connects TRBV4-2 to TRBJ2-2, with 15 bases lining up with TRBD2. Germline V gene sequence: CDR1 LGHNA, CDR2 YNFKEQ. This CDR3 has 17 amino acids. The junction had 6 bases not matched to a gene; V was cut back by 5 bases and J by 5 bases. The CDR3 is CASSTGLAGGQTGELFF. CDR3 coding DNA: TGTGCCAGCAGCACAGGACTAGCGGGAGGGCAAACCGGGGAGCTGTTTTTT.

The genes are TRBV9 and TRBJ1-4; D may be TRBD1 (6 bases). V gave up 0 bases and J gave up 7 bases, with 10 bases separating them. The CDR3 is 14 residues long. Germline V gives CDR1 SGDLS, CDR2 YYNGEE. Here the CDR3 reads CASSVGSQGEKLFF. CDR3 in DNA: TGTGCCAGCAGCGTAGGGTCACAGGGTGAAAAACTGTTTTTT. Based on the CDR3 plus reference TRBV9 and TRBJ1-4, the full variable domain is DSGVTQTPKHLITATGQRVTLRCSPRSGDLSVYWYQQSLDQGLQFLIQYYNGEERAKGNILERFSAQQFPDLHSELNLSSLELGDSALYFCASSVGSQGEKLFFGSGTQLSVL.

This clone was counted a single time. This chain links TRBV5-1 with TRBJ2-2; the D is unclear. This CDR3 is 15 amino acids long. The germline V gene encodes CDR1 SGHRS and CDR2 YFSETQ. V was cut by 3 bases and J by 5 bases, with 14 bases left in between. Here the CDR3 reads CASSSSGVGTGELFF. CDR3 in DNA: TGCGCCAGCAGCTCGTCCGGAGTCGGGACCGGGGAGCTGTTTTTT.

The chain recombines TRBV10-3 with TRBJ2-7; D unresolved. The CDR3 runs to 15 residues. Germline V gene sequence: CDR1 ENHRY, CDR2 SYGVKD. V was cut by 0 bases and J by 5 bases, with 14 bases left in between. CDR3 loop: CAISESLTGRDEQYF. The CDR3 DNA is TGTGCCATCAGTGAGTCGTTAACGGGTAGAGACGAGCAGTACTTC.

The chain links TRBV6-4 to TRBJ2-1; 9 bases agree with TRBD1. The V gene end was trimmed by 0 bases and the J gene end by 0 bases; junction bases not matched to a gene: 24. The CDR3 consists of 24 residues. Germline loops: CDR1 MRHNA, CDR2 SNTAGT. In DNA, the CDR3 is TGTGCCAGCAGTGACTCGGGGGGACAGGGTGGGTCAACCTTAGGCCACAGCTCCTACAATGAGCAGTTCTTC. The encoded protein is CASSDSGGQGGSTLGHSSYNEQFF.

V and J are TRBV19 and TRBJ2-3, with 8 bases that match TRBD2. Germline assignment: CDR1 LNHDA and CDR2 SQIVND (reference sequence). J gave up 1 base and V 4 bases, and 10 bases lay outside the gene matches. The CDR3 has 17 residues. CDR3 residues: CASSTKAGLARTDTQYF. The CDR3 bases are TGTGCCAGTAGTACAAAGGCCGGACTAGCACGCACAGATACGCAGTATTTT.

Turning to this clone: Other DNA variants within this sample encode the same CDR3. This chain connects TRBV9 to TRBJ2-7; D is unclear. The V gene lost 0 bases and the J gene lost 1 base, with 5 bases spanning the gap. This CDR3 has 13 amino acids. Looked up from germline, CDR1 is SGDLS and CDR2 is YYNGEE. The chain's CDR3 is CASSVDSSYEQYF. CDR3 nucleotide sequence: TGTGCCAGCAGCGTAGATAGTTCCTACGAGCAGTACTTC.

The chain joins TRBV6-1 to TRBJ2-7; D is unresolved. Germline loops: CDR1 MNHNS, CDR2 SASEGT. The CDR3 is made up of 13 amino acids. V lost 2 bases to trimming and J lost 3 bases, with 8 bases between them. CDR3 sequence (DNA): TGTGCCAGCAGTGAACTACAGATCTACGAGCAGTACTTC. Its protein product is CASSELQIYEQYF.

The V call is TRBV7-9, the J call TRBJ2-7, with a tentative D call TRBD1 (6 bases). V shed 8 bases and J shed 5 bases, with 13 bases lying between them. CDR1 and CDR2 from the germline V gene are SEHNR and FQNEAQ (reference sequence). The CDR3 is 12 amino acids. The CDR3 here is CASSPGANEQYF. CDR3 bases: TGTGCCAGCTCCCCAGGGGCTAACGAGCAGTACTTC.

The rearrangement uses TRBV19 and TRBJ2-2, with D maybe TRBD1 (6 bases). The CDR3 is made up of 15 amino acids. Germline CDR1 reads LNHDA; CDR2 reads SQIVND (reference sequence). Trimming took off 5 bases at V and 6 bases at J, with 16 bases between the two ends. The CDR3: CASSLQQGNAGELFF. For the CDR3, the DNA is TGTGCCAGTAGTTTGCAACAGGGTAACGCCGGGGAGCTGTTTTTT. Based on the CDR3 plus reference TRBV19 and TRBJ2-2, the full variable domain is DGGITQSPKYLFRKEGQNVTLSCEQNLNHDAMYWYRQDPGQGLRLIYYSQIVNDFQKGDIAEGYSVSREKKESFPLTVTSAQKNPTAFYLCASSLQQGNAGELFFGEGSRLTVL.

In nucleotides, the CDR3 is TGTGCCAGCAGTTTACCGTTAGCCAGGGGGACTGAAGCTTTCTTT. Its protein product is CASSLPLARGTEAFF. The chain links TRBV28 to TRBJ1-1; 7 nucleotides align to TRBD1. CDR1 is MDHEN, CDR2 SYDVKM, per germline. Trimming removed 2 bases from V and 5 bases from J; junction bases left unmatched: 8. The CDR3 runs 15 residues.

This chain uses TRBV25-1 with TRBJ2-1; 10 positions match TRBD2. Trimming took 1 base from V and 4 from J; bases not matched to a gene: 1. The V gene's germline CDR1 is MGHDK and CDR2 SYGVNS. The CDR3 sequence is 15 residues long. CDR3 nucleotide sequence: TGTGCCAGCAGTGAATTGACTAGCGGGTACAATGAGCAGTTCTTC. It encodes CASSELTSGYNEQFF.

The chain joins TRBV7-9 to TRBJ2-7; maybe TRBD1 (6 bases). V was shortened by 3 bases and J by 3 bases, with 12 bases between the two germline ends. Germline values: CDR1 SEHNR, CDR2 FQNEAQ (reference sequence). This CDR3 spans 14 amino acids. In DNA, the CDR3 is TGTGCCAGCAGCTTCGCCGGGACACTCTACGAGCAGTACTTC. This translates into CASSFAGTLYEQYF.

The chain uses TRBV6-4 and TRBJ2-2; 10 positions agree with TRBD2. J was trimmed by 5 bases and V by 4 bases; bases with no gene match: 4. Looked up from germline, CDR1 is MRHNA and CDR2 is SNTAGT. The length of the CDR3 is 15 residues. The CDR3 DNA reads TGTGCCAGCAGTGGGGGACTAGCGAGAACCGGGGAGCTGTTTTTT. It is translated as CASSGGLARTGELFF.

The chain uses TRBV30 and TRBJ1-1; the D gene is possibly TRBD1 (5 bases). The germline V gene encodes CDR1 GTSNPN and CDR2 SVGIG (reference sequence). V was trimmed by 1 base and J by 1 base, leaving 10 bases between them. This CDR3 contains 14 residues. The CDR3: CAWSGGHGNTEAFF. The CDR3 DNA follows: TGTGCCTGGAGTGGGGGCCACGGGAACACTGAAGCTTTCTTT.